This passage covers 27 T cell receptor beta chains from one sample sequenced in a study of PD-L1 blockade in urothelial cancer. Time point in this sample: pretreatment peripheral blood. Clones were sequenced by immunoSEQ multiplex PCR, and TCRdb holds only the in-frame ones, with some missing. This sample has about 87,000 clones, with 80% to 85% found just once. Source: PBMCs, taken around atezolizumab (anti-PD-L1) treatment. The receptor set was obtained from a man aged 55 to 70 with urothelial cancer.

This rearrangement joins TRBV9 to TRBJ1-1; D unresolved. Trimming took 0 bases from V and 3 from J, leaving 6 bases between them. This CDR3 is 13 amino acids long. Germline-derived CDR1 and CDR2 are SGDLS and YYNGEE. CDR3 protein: CASSVGTDTEAFF. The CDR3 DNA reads TGTGCCAGCAGCGTAGGTACGGACACTGAAGCTTTCTTT.

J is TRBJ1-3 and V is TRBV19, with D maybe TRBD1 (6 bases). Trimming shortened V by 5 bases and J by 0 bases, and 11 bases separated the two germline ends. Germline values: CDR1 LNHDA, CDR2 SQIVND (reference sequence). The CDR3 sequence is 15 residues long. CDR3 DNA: TGTGCCAGTAGTCCCTGGACAGACTCTGGAAACACCATATATTTT. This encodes CASSPWTDSGNTIYF.

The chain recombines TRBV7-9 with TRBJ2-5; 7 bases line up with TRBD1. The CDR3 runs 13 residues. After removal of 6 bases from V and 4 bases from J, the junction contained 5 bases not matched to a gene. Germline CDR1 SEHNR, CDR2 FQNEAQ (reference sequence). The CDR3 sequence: CASRRNRGETQYF. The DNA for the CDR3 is TGTGCCAGCAGACGAAACAGGGGAGAGACCCAGTACTTC.

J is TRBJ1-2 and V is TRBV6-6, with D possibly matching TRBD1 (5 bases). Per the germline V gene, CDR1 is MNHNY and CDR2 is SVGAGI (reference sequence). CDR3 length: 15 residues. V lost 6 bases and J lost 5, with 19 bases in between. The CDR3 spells CASRTPGVKDYGYTF. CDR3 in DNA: TGTGCCAGCAGAACCCCGGGGGTAAAGGATTATGGCTACACCTTC.

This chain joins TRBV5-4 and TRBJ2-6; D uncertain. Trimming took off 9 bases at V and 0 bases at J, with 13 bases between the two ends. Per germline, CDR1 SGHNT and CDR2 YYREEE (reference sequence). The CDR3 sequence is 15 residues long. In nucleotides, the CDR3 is TGTGCCAACGGTCGGCGGCCCTCTGGGGCCAACGTCCTGACTTTC. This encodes CANGRRPSGANVLTF.

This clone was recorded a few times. This CDR3 is CASSAPAGTPLYLYGYTF. The DNA of the CDR3 is TGTGCCAGTAGCGCCCCCGCCGGGACTCCCTTATACCTCTATGGCTACACCTTC. The J gene is TRBJ1-2, the V gene TRBV19; D may be TRBD1 (5 bases). Germline CDR1 reads LNHDA; CDR2 reads SQIVND (reference sequence). The CDR3 consists of 18 residues. Between the trimmed V and J ends, which lost 6 bases and 4 bases, there was a span of 27 bases.

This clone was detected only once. The CDR3 protein is CASSQVIIGGGTEAFF. CDR3 DNA sequence: TGCGCCAGCAGCCAAGTTATAATCGGGGGAGGGACTGAAGCTTTCTTT. This rearrangement joins TRBV4-1 to TRBJ1-1, with D perhaps matching TRBD1 (5 bases). There are 16 residues in the CDR3. The V end was cut by 1 base, the J end by 5 bases, with 17 bases between. The V gene's germline CDR1 is MGHRA and CDR2 YSYEKL.

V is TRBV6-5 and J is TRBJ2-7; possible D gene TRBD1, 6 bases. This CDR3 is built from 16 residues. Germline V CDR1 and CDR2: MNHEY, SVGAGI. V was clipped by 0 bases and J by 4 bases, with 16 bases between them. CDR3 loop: CASSYSPTGPLYEQYF. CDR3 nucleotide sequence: TGTGCCAGCAGTTACTCCCCGACAGGACCACTATACGAGCAGTACTTC.

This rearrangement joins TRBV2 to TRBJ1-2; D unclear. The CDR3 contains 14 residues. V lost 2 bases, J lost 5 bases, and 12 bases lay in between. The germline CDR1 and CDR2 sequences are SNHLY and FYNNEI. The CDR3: CASSEQATRYGYTF. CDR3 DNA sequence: TGTGCCAGCAGTGAACAGGCGACCCGGTATGGCTACACCTTC.

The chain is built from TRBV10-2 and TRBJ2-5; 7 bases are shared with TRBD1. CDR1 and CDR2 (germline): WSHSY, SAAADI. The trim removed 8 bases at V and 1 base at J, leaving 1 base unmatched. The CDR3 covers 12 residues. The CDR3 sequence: CASRDSQETQYF. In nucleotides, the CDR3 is TGCGCCAGCCGGGACAGCCAAGAGACCCAGTACTTC.

CDR3 in DNA: TGTGCCAGCAGTTATAGCGGGGGGGCGGGTGAGCAGTTCTTC. Translating it yields CASSYSGGAGEQFF. V and J are TRBV6-5 and TRBJ2-1; TRBD2 aligns across 11 bases. V shed 3 bases, J shed 9 bases, and the junction held 4 bases outside the gene matches. Germline V gene data show CDR1 as MNHEY and CDR2 as SVGAGI. This CDR3 is built from 14 residues.

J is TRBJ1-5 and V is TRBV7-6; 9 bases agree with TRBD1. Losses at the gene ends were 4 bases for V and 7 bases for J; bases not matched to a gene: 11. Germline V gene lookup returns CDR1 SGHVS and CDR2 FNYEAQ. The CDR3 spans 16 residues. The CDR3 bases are TGTGCCAGCAGCTCAGGGGGGACAGGGCCCGGACAGCCCCAGCATTTT. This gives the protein CASSSGGTGPGQPQHF.

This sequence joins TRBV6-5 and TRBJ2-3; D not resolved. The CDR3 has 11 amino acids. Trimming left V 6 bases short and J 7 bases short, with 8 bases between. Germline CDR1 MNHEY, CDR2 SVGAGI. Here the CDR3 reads CASSLGYTQYF. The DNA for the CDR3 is TGTGCCAGCAGCCTCGGGTATACGCAGTATTTT.

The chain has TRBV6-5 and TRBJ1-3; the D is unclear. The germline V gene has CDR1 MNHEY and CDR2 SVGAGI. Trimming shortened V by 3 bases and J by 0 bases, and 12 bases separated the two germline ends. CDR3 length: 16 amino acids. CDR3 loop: CASSYTARHSGNTIYF. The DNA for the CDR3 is TGTGCCAGCAGTTATACCGCGCGGCACTCTGGAAACACCATATATTTT.

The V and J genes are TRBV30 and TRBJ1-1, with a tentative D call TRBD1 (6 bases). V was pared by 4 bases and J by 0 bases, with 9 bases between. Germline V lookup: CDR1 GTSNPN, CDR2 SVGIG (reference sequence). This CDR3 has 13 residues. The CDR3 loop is CAWTGGLNTEAFF. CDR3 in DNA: TGTGCCTGGACCGGGGGGCTGAACACTGAAGCTTTCTTT.

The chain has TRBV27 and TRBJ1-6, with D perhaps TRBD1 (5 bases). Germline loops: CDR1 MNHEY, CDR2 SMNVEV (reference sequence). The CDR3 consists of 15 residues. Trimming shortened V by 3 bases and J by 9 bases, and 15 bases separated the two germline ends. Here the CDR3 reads CASSFGGALSSPLHF. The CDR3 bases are TGTGCCAGCAGTTTCGGAGGGGCCTTAAGTTCACCCCTCCACTTT.

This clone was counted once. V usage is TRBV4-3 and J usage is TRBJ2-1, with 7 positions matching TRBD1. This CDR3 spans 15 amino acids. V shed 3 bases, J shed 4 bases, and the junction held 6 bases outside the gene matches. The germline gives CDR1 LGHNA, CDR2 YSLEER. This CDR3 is CASSQQDRAYNEQFF. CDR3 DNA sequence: TGCGCCAGCAGCCAGCAAGACAGGGCATACAATGAGCAGTTCTTC.

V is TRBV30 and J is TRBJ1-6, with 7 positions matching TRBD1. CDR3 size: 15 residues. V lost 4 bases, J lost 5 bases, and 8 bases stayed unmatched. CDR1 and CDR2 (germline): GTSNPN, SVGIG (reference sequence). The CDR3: CAWIRTGRDNSPLHF. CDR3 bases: TGTGCCTGGATTAGGACAGGCCGGGATAATTCACCCCTCCACTTT.

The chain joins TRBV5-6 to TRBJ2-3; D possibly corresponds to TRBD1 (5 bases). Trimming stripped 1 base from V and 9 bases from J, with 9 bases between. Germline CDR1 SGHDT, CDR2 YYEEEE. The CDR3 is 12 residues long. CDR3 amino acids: CASSLWSGTQYF. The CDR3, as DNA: TGTGCCAGCAGCTTGTGGTCAGGGACGCAGTATTTT.

CDR3 bases: TGTGCCAGCAGTCCAGACACCACAGGGGGCGGTGGCTACACCTTC. Residues: CASSPDTTGGGGYTF. V usage is TRBV27 and J usage is TRBJ1-2, with 9 bases aligning to TRBD1. The CDR3 consists of 15 residues. Germline CDR1 is MNHEY and CDR2 is SMNVEV (reference sequence). The trim removed 5 bases at V and 7 bases at J, leaving 11 bases unmatched.

CDR3 sequence: CASSPRGEDNEKLFF. CDR3 DNA: TGTGCCAGCAGCCCCCGGGGGGAAGACAATGAAAAACTGTTTTTT. The chain is built from TRBV7-9 and TRBJ1-4, with a weak D call TRBD1 (5 bases). Trimming cost V 5 bases and J 5 bases, with 15 bases left between them. There are 15 residues in the CDR3. Germline V gene sequence: CDR1 SEHNR, CDR2 FQNEAQ (reference sequence).

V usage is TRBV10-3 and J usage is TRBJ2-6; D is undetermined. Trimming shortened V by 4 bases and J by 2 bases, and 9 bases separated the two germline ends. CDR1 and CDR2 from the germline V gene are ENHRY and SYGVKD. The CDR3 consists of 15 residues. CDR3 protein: CAISVGEAGANVLTF. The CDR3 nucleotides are TGTGCCATCAGTGTAGGAGAGGCTGGGGCCAACGTCCTGACTTTC.

CDR3 in DNA: TGTGCCAGCAGTTATTCCAGGGAGGGCAATCAGCCCCAGCATTTT. It translates to CASSYSREGNQPQHF. The chain joins TRBV6-5 to TRBJ1-5; D perhaps matches TRBD1 (5 bases). CDR1 MNHEY and CDR2 SVGAGI come from the germline V gene. The CDR3 length is 15 residues. V lost 3 bases and J lost 2, with 11 bases in between.

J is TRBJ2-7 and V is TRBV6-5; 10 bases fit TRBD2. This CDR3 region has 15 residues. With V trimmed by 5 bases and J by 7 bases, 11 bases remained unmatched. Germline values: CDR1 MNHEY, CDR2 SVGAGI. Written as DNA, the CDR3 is TGTGCCAGCAGTCCTACGCTAGCGGGAGAATGGGAGCAGTACTTC. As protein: CASSPTLAGEWEQYF.

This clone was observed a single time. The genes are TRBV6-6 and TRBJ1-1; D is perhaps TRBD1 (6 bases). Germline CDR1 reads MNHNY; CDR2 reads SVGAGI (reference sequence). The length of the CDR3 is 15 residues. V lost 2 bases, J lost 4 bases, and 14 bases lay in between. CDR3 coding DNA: TGTGCCAGCAGTTACGAAACAGGGTTGTCCACTGAAGCTTTCTTT. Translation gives CASSYETGLSTEAFF.

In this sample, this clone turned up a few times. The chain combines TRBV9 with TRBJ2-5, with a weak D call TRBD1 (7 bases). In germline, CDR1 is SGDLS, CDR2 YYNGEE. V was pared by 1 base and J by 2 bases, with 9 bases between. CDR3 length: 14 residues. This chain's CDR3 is CASSVQGGQETQYF. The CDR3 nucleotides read TGTGCCAGCAGCGTACAGGGGGGTCAAGAGACCCAGTACTTC.

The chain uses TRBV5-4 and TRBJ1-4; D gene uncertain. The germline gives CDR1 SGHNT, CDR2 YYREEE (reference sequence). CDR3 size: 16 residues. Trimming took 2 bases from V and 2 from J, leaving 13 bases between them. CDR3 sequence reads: CASSFGGINTNEKLFF. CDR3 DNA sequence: TGTGCCAGCAGCTTCGGAGGGATCAACACTAATGAAAAACTGTTTTTT.